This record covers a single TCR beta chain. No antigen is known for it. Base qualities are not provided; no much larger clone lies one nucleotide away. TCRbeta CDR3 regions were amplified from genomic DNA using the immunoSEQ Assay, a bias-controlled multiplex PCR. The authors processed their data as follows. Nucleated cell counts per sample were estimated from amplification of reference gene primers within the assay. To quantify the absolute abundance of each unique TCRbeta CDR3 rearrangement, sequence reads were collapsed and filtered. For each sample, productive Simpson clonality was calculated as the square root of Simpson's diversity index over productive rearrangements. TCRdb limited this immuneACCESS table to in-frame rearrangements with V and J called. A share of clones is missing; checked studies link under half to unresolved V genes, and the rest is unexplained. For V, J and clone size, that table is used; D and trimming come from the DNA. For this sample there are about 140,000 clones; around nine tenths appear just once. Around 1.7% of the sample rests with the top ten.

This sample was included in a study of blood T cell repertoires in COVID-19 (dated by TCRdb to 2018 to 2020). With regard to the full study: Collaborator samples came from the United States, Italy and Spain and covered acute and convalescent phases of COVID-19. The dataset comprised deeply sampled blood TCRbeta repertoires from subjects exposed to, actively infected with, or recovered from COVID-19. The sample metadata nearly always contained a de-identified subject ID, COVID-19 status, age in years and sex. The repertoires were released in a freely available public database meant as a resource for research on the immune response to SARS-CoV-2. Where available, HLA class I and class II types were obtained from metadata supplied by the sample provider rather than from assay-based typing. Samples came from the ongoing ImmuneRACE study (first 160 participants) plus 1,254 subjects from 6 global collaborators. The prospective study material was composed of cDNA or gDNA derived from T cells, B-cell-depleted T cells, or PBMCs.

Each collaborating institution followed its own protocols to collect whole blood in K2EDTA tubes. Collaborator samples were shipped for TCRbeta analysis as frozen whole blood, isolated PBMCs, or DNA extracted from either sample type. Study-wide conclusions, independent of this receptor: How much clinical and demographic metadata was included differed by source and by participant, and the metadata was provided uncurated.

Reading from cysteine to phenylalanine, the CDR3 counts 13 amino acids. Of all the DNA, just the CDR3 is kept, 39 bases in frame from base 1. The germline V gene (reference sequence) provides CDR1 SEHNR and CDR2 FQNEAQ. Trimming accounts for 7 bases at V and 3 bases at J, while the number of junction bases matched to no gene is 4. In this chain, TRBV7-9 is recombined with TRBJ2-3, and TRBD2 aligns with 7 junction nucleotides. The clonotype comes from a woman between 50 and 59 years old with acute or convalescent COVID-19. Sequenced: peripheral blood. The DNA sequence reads TGTGCCAGCACCCTACTAGCGACAGATACGCAGTATTTT. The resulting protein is CASTLLATDTQYF.